Shown below are 19 T cell receptor beta chains from a single sample sequenced in a study of a mutant IDH1 vaccine in newly diagnosed glioma. No antigens are known for them. Repertoires were generated with immunoSEQ multiplex PCR, while TCRdb's copy carries only in-frame clones and drops some. Of around 76,000 clones listed, 85% to 90% were seen once; the top ten hold 0.75% to 0.95%. Described time point: week 23, last vaccination. Topical imiquimod accompanied each vaccine dose, which consisted of 300 ug of mutant IDH1 20-mer peptide. The input for sequencing was PBMCs, taken from a glioma patient whose treatment included an IDH1 peptide vaccine. These receptors came from a woman aged 50 to 60 with glioma.

Here the CDR3 DNA reads TGTGCCAGCAGATTGGGCCGCTCCCGGGGCAATCAGCCCCAGCATTTT. Translating it yields CASRLGRSRGNQPQHF. The chain joins TRBV28 to TRBJ1-5; D gene ambiguous. Germline CDR1 is MDHEN and CDR2 is SYDVKM. V was pared by 6 bases and J by 2 bases, with 17 bases between. CDR3 length: 16 amino acids.

This rearrangement joins TRBV6-1 to TRBJ1-4; D uncertain. CDR3 length: 15 residues. The V end was cut by 6 bases, the J end by 6 bases, with 17 bases between. From germline, CDR1 is MNHNS and CDR2 SASEGT. The CDR3 nucleotides are TGTGCCAGCAGCCGCAGTATCCGACTGGATGAAAAACTGTTTTTT. This gives the protein CASSRSIRLDEKLFF.

This chain connects TRBV28 to TRBJ2-7, with D perhaps assigned TRBD1 or TRBD2 (5 bases each). Between the trimmed V and J ends, which lost 6 bases and 4 bases, there was a span of 16 bases. CDR1 and CDR2 (germline): MDHEN, SYDVKM. There are 14 residues in the CDR3. In DNA, the CDR3 is TGTGCCAGCAGGTTCGGGACGGACCTGTACGAGCAGTACTTC. Amino acids: CASRFGTDLYEQYF. The full variable domain, rest sourced from reference TRBV28 and TRBJ2-7, is DVKVTQSSRYLVKRTGEKVFLECVQDMDHENMFWYRQDPGLGLRLIYFSYDVKMKEKGDIPEGYSVSREKKERFSLILESASTNQTSMYLCASRFGTDLYEQYFGPGTRLTVT.

The gene calls are TRBV19 and TRBJ2-3; 9 bases line up with TRBD2. V trimming: 6 bases; J trimming: 5 bases; junction bases outside the gene matches: 6. The CDR3 sequence is 14 residues long. Per the germline V gene, CDR1 is LNHDA and CDR2 is SQIVND (reference sequence). CDR3 in DNA: TGTGCCAGTAGCTCGGCGGGAGGGGAAGATACGCAGTATTTT. Amino acid sequence: CASSSAGGEDTQYF.

The CDR3 DNA reads as TGTGCCAGCATTTATAATCAGGGTGGGACTGAAGCTTTCTTT. As protein: CASIYNQGGTEAFF. The chain combines TRBV28 with TRBJ1-1; D may be TRBD1 (5 bases). The CDR3 extends over 14 amino acids. Germline CDR1 MDHEN, CDR2 SYDVKM. Trimming shortened V by 7 bases and J by 5 bases, and 17 bases separated the two germline ends.

The chain combines TRBV5-1 with TRBJ2-5; 7 bases line up with TRBD1. The better agreement between TRBJ2-7 and the DNA end casts doubt on the J call. This CDR3 spans 14 amino acids. Germline assignment: CDR1 SGHRS and CDR2 YFSETQ. CDR3 bases: TGCGCCAGCACCTTTGGGACAGCTGAATACGAGCAGTACTTC. It encodes CASTFGTAEYEQYF.

The chain carries TRBV7-3 and TRBJ1-1, with 7 nucleotides matching TRBD1. This CDR3 has 13 residues. The ends lost 5 bases at V and 4 bases at J; junction bases unmatched: 4. Germline V gene data show CDR1 as SGHTA and CDR2 as FQGTGA. The CDR3: CASSVQGGTEAFF. The DNA for the CDR3 is TGTGCCAGCAGCGTCCAGGGGGGCACTGAAGCTTTCTTT.

The rearrangement uses TRBV11-2 and TRBJ2-2; 7 bases line up with TRBD1. Trimming removed 6 bases from V and 4 bases from J; junction bases left unmatched: 11. Germline V gene sequence: CDR1 SGHAT, CDR2 FQNNGV. The CDR3 runs 16 residues. The CDR3, as DNA: TGTGCCAGCAGGAAACTTAGGGGGCGTAGCACCGGGGAGCTGTTTTTT. Residues: CASRKLRGRSTGELFF. The full variable domain, its missing parts supplied by reference TRBV11-2 and TRBJ2-2, is EAGVAQSPRYKIIEKRQSVAFWCNPISGHATLYWYQQILGQGPKLLIQFQNNGVVDDSQLPKDRFSAERLKGVDSTLKIQPAKLEDSAVYLCASRKLRGRSTGELFFGEGSRLTVL.

The rearrangement links TRBV4-1 to TRBJ2-1; D gene unclear. Germline CDR1 MGHRA, CDR2 YSYEKL. CDR3 length: 15 amino acids. Trimming left V 4 bases short and J 0 bases short, with 10 bases between. CDR3 region: CASSLTFPSYNEQFF. For the CDR3, the DNA is TGCGCCAGCAGCCTGACTTTCCCCTCCTACAATGAGCAGTTCTTC.

The CDR3 loop reads CSVVYGARSTDTQYF. In DNA, the CDR3 is TGCAGCGTTGTCTATGGGGCTAGGAGCACAGATACGCAGTATTTT. This chain joins TRBV29-1 and TRBJ2-3, with TRBD1 as a possible D gene (5 bases). The V end lost 4 bases, the J end lost 0 bases, and 14 bases lay between the germline ends. The CDR3 spans 15 residues. CDR1 is SQVTM and CDR2 is ANQGSEA in the germline V gene.

The chain links TRBV10-1 to TRBJ2-1; D is possibly TRBD1 (6 bases). V lost 1 base and J 6 bases, leaving 10 bases between the germline ends. There are 14 residues in the CDR3. The germline V gene encodes CDR1 WNHNN and CDR2 SYGVQD (reference sequence). The CDR3 reads CASSEFRGGNEQFF. CDR3 DNA: TGCGCCAGCAGTGAGTTTCGAGGGGGCAATGAGCAGTTCTTC.

V is TRBV2 and J is TRBJ2-3; D gene ambiguous. Per the germline V gene, CDR1 is SNHLY and CDR2 is FYNNEI. The CDR3 contains 15 residues. Trimming shortened V by 7 bases and J by 2 bases, and 16 bases separated the two germline ends. Written as DNA, the CDR3 is TGTGCCAGCACTTCCCTAACGCCATCCACAGATACGCAGTATTTT. This encodes CASTSLTPSTDTQYF.

Here the CDR3 DNA reads TGTGCCAGCAGTTACTCGACCAGGGTCCAAGAGACCCAGTACTTC. This codes for CASSYSTRVQETQYF. V usage is TRBV6-5 and J usage is TRBJ2-5; the D gene is possibly TRBD1 (5 bases). V was pared by 0 bases and J by 1 base, with 9 bases between. The CDR3 is 15 amino acids. The germline V gene encodes CDR1 MNHEY and CDR2 SVGAGI.

This clone was recorded only once. The chain carries TRBV19 and TRBJ2-7; TRBD1 is a possible D gene (5 bases). From germline, CDR1 is LNHDA and CDR2 SQIVND (reference sequence). Trimming removed 1 base from V and 7 bases from J, with 14 bases in between. This CDR3 is 14 amino acids long. The CDR3 here is CASSIGGSLREQYF. The DNA for the CDR3 is TGTGCCAGTAGTATAGGGGGCTCCCTACGAGAGCAGTACTTC.

This clone was detected a few times. This chain connects TRBV28 to TRBJ2-4, with D possibly being TRBD2 (5 bases). Per germline, CDR1 MDHEN and CDR2 SYDVKM. CDR3 length: 14 amino acids. Trimming cost V 6 bases and J 0 bases, with 9 bases left between them. Here the CDR3 reads CASRERVAKNIQYF. CDR3 nucleotide sequence: TGTGCCAGCAGGGAGAGGGTAGCCAAAAACATTCAGTACTTC.

The V and J genes are TRBV19 and TRBJ2-2; 8 bases are shared with TRBD1. Unmatched junction bases numbered 12, after V lost 7 bases and J lost 8 bases. The CDR3 length is 15 residues. Germline CDR1 reads LNHDA; CDR2 reads SQIVND (reference sequence). Written as DNA, the CDR3 is TGTGCCAGTATACGGGGGACAGGAGCAATGGGGGAGCTGTTTTTT. Residues: CASIRGTGAMGELFF.

This chain connects TRBV27 to TRBJ2-7; D is uncertain. Germline V gene data show CDR1 as MNHEY and CDR2 as SMNVEV (reference sequence). The length of the CDR3 is 13 residues. V gave up 3 bases and J gave up 1 base, with 7 bases separating them. The CDR3 DNA reads TGTGCCAGCAGTTTGATGCTGTCCTACGAGCAGTACTTC. It encodes CASSLMLSYEQYF.

With regard to this clone: Its ends do not fully match the called genes, so a read error is possible. V is TRBV7-7 and J is TRBJ1-3; tentative D call: TRBD1 (5 bases). Per the germline V gene, CDR1 is SSHAT and CDR2 is FNYEAQ (reference sequence). The CDR3 is made up of 16 amino acids. Here the CDR3 reads CASSPGALLSGNTIYF. The CDR3 DNA reads as TGTGCTAGCAGTCCCGGGGCACTTCTCTCTGGAAACACCATATATTTT.

The CDR3 sequence is CSVVRGRAGHTEAFF. In DNA form, the CDR3 reads TGCAGCGTTGTCCGGGGTCGGGCAGGGCACACTGAAGCTTTCTTT. The genes are TRBV29-1 and TRBJ1-1, with a tentative D call TRBD1 (5 bases). Per the germline V gene, CDR1 is SQVTM and CDR2 is ANQGSEA. The ends were cut back, 4 bases at V and 3 bases at J, with 18 bases in the middle. CDR3 size: 15 residues.